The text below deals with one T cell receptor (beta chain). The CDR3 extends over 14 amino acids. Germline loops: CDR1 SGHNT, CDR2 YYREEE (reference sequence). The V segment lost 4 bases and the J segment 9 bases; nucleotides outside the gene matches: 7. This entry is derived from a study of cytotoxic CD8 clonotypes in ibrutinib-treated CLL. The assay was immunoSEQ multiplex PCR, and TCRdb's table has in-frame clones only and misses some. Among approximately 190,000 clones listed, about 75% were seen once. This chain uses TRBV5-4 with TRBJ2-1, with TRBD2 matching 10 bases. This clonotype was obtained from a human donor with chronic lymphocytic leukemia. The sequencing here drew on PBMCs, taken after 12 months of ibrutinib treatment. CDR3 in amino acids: CASSHLAGVIEQFF. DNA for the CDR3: TGTGCCAGCAGCCACCTAGCGGGAGTTATTGAGCAGTTCTTC.